These T cell receptor beta chains were read from a single sample in a study of T-cell memory formation after mild COVID-19. TCRdb itself ran the 5' RACE reads through MiXCR, one entry per CDR3 protein. The table includes roughly 600,000 distinct CDR3 sequences, more than 15% detected once. The specimen was PBMCs or a T cell subset sorted from them (not recorded which). The origin of the receptors is an adult woman who had mild COVID-19 (a few samples of this study predate the infection). Cell type and time point are not known. Both conserved end residues are part of each CDR3. Fields, in order: CDR3 DNA, CDR3 protein, J gene, D gene, clone size, V gene. The D gene is left open where the match is weak. A clone size is listed for some rows: how often the clone was seen (once, few, many), or a class if it is expanded.

TGTGCCAGCTCACCACCGGGAGGGAAGGTAGGCGAGCAGTACTTC | CASSPPGGKVGEQYF | TRBJ2-7 | TRBD2 | few | TRBV18
TGTGCCAGCAGTTACTCGATCGGGGTACTCTACGAGCAGTACTTC | CASSYSIGVLYEQYF | TRBJ2-7 | NA | NA | TRBV6-5
TGCAGTGCTAGATTGGACTCCCAAGAGACCCAGTACTTC | CSARLDSQETQYF | TRBJ2-5 | NA | NA | TRBV20-1
TGTGCCAGCAGCCGACACAGTGGGGTTCGGACTTCCTACGAGCAGTACTTC | CASSRHSGVRTSYEQYF | TRBJ2-7 | NA | few | TRBV12-3/TRBV12-4
TGTGCCAGCAGTTTTGGTAAAAACATTCAGTACTTC | CASSFGKNIQYF | TRBJ2-4 | NA | NA | TRBV12-3/TRBV12-4
TGTGCCAGCAGCGGGTACAGGGGACTTAACTATGGCTACACCTTC | CASSGYRGLNYGYTF | TRBJ1-2 | TRBD1 | NA | TRBV11-2
TGTGCCAGCAGGTCGGTAGCGGAATCCTACGAGCAGTACTTC | CASRSVAESYEQYF | TRBJ2-7 | NA | few | TRBV7-2
TGTGCCAGCAGCTTCCAGGAGGGGAATTCACCCCTCCACTTT | CASSFQEGNSPLHF | TRBJ1-6 | NA | NA | TRBV11-2
TGTGCCACCAGCGTCGGGACAGGGGGCTTTAGGGAGCTGTTTTTT | CATSVGTGGFRELFF | TRBJ2-2 | TRBD1 | few | TRBV24-1
TGTGCCAGCAGACCCGGACAGGGACAGGGTCAAGAGACCCAGTACTTC | CASRPGQGQGQETQYF | TRBJ2-5 | TRBD1 | few | TRBV7-7
TGCAGTGCAACCCTAGGTCCTAGCAAAAACATTCAGTACTTC | CSATLGPSKNIQYF | TRBJ2-4 | NA | NA | TRBV20-1
TGTGCCAGCTCACCAATGTTTGGCACTGAAGCTTTCTTT | CASSPMFGTEAFF | TRBJ1-1 | NA | few | TRBV18
TGCGCCAGCAGCGTTAAACAGGGCTACGAGCAGTACTTC | CASSVKQGYEQYF | TRBJ2-7 | NA | few | TRBV4-1
TGTGCCAGCAGTTATCCCGGGACTAGCGTTAACGAGCAGTACTTC | CASSYPGTSVNEQYF | TRBJ2-7 | TRBD2 | few | TRBV6-6
TGTGCCAGCAGTTTAACTAGCGGGGTAACCGGGGAGCTGTTTTTT | CASSLTSGVTGELFF | TRBJ2-2 | TRBD2 | few | TRBV12-3/TRBV12-4
TGCGCCAGCAGCCAAGATCGGGGACCCTATACGCAGTATTTT | CASSQDRGPYTQYF | TRBJ2-3 | NA | few | TRBV4-1
TGCAGCGTTGAAGAGGACGGGCAATTGAACACTGAAGCTTTCTTT | CSVEEDGQLNTEAFF | TRBJ1-1 | NA | many | TRBV29-1
TGTGCCAGCAGCACGACAGGGTACACTGAAGCTTTCTTT | CASSTTGYTEAFF | TRBJ1-1 | TRBD1 | NA | TRBV9
TGTGCCAGCAGTTCCCGTAACACCGGGACGGAAGAGACCCAGTACTTC | CASSSRNTGTEETQYF | TRBJ2-5 | NA | NA | TRBV6-5
TGTGCCAGCAGCACTTCACAGGAGGCTGGAAACACCATATATTTT | CASSTSQEAGNTIYF | TRBJ1-3 | NA | NA | TRBV9
TGCGCCAGCAGCCAAAGGGGGTGGGACAGGGAAGAGACCCAGTACTTC | CASSQRGWDREETQYF | TRBJ2-5 | TRBD1 | few | TRBV4-1
TGTGCCAGCAGCTCTGCTAGCGGGAGATATGAGCAGTTCTTC | CASSSASGRYEQFF | TRBJ2-1 | TRBD2 | few | TRBV7-9
TGCGCCAGCAGCAGTCAGGGGGCCGATGAGCAGTTCTTC | CASSSQGADEQFF | TRBJ2-1 | TRBD1 | many | TRBV5-1
TGCGCCAGCAGCCCCTTTGGACTGGACACTGAAGCTTTCTTT | CASSPFGLDTEAFF | TRBJ1-1 | NA | few | TRBV5-1
TGTGCCAGCAGCCAAGTTCCTAGCGGGGGTCCCTCAGATACGCAGTATTTT | CASSQVPSGGPSDTQYF | TRBJ2-3 | TRBD2 | NA | TRBV14
TGTGCCACCCCAGCTGCTAACTATGGCTACACCTTC | CATPAANYGYTF | TRBJ1-2 | NA | NA | TRBV10-3
TGCGCCAGCAGCCGACTAAATTCTGGGGCCAACGTCCTGACTTTC | CASSRLNSGANVLTF | TRBJ2-6 | NA | few | TRBV4-1
TGTGCCAGCAGTTTTGGTGGGCGGGTAGAGACCCAGTACTTC | CASSFGGRVETQYF | TRBJ2-5 | NA | NA | TRBV12-3/TRBV12-4
TGTGCCAGCAGCTTACGCCGGGACAGCCTTCGCTACGAGCAGTACTTC | CASSLRRDSLRYEQYF | TRBJ2-7 | NA | NA | TRBV21-1
TGTGCCAGCAGTTACAAGGAGGGAGCCGAGCAGTACTTC | CASSYKEGAEQYF | TRBJ2-7 | NA | NA | TRBV6-5
TGTGCCATCAGCAACCAGGGGTATGGCTACACCTTC | CAISNQGYGYTF | TRBJ1-2 | NA | NA | TRBV10-3
TGCGCCAGCAGCTGGTCGGGGGGTTACAATGAGCAGTTCTTC | CASSWSGGYNEQFF | TRBJ2-1 | TRBD2 | NA | TRBV5-1
TGTGCCAGCAGCGTCCAGGGGATGGGATTCCAAGAGACCCAGTACTTC | CASSVQGMGFQETQYF | TRBJ2-5 | NA | NA | TRBV7-6
TGTGCCAGCAGCTTTTTGGGGACAGGTCCAACTAATGAAAAACTGTTTTTT | CASSFLGTGPTNEKLFF | TRBJ1-4 | TRBD1 | few | TRBV11-2
TGTGCCAGCAGTTACTCGCCAACAGAGACTAGTTCACCCCTCCACTTT | CASSYSPTETSSPLHF | TRBJ1-6 | NA | NA | TRBV6-5
TGTGCCAGCACCCTAGAGGCAACTAATGAAAAACTGTTTTTT | CASTLEATNEKLFF | TRBJ1-4 | NA | few | TRBV9
TGTGCCAGCAGACCTGACAGGGTGGTTGGAAACACCATATATTTT | CASRPDRVVGNTIYF | TRBJ1-3 | TRBD1 | many | TRBV12-3/TRBV12-4
TGTGCCAGCAGCGCTCATACCCTGACAGATACGCAGTATTTT | CASSAHTLTDTQYF | TRBJ2-3 | NA | NA | TRBV9
TGTGCCAGCAGCTTACCCCTCGGGGGCAGCCTCTATGGCTACACCTTC | CASSLPLGGSLYGYTF | TRBJ1-2 | NA | few | TRBV7-9
TGTGCCTGGAGTGGGCAGGTCAATCAGCCCCAGCATTTT | CAWSGQVNQPQHF | TRBJ1-5 | NA | NA | TRBV30
TGTGCCAGCAGCTTAGATATAGCGGGGGCCTACAATGAGCAGTTCTTC | CASSLDIAGAYNEQFF | TRBJ2-1 | TRBD2 | NA | TRBV7-7
TGCAGTGCCAGAGACAGAATGGGCAATCAGCCCCAGCATTTT | CSARDRMGNQPQHF | TRBJ1-5 | NA | few | TRBV20-1
TGCGCCAGCAGCCAAGCCCCCCAAGCGGGGGGCTATTACAATGAGCAGTTCTTC | CASSQAPQAGGYYNEQFF | TRBJ2-1 | TRBD2 | few | TRBV4-1
TGTGCCAGCAGCGGCGTAGCGGGGGGGCCGGGCACAGATACGCAGTATTTT | CASSGVAGGPGTDTQYF | TRBJ2-3 | TRBD2 | few | TRBV9
TGTGCCAGCAAACTGACAGGGGCTGGGGAAAAACTGTTTTTT | CASKLTGAGEKLFF | TRBJ1-4 | TRBD1 | few | TRBV12-3/TRBV12-4
TGTGCCAGCAGTTACAGGGGCTGGCATTCCGAGCAGTACTTC | CASSYRGWHSEQYF | TRBJ2-7 | NA | NA | TRBV6-5
TGTGCCAGCACCCTCGGCGGGTCGCTTTCGGGTGGCTACACCTTC | CASTLGGSLSGGYTF | TRBJ1-2 | NA | few | TRBV9
TGTGCCAGCAGCTTTCTTCTAGCGGGAGGCCCAGGCTCCTACAATGAGCAGTTCTTC | CASSFLLAGGPGSYNEQFF | TRBJ2-1 | TRBD2 | NA | TRBV7-9
TGTGCCAGCAGTTTGGAAGGTGGGGTTAATCAGCCCCAGCATTTT | CASSLEGGVNQPQHF | TRBJ1-5 | NA | few | TRBV12-3/TRBV12-4
TGTGCCAGCAGCTTATCCCCTAGCGGGAGTCACGAGCAGTACTTC | CASSLSPSGSHEQYF | TRBJ2-7 | TRBD2 | NA | TRBV7-9
TGCAGTGCTAGAAGGGGGCAAGCTAGCGGGCACCTGTACAATGAGCAGTTCTTC | CSARRGQASGHLYNEQFF | TRBJ2-1 | NA | many | TRBV20-1
TGTGCCAGCAGCTGGGGTATTAACACAGATACGCAGTATTTT | CASSWGINTDTQYF | TRBJ2-3 | NA | NA | TRBV7-9
TGTGCCAGCAGTTTAAGCGTTTCAAGCACAGATACGCAGTATTTT | CASSLSVSSTDTQYF | TRBJ2-3 | NA | few | TRBV12-3/TRBV12-4
TGTGCCAGCAGCTCGCGGCCAGTTTTCTACTACGAGCAGTACTTC | CASSSRPVFYYEQYF | TRBJ2-7 | NA | NA | TRBV3-1
TGCAGTGCTAGTGTAAGGCGCACCTATGAGCAGTTCTTC | CSASVRRTYEQFF | TRBJ2-1 | NA | NA | TRBV20-1
TGTGCCAGCAGTGAAGGAACGGTGGGGATCCCCACTGAAGCTTTCTTT | CASSEGTVGIPTEAFF | TRBJ1-1 | NA | few | TRBV2
TGCAGCGTGCGTGACAGCGGCTATGGCTACACCTTC | CSVRDSGYGYTF | TRBJ1-2 | NA | few | TRBV29-1
TGTGCCAGCTCACCACGGAACAGGGACTACGAGCAGTACTTC | CASSPRNRDYEQYF | TRBJ2-7 | NA | NA | TRBV18
TGTGCCAGCACCAACGGACAGGGCGGTAACTATGGCTACACCTTC | CASTNGQGGNYGYTF | TRBJ1-2 | TRBD1 | few | TRBV12-3/TRBV12-4